This entry lists 13 T cell receptor beta chains sequenced from one sample in a study of cytomegalovirus exposure and HLA in healthy donors. Both 60 Vbeta primers and 13 Jbeta primers went into the PCR. The repertoire was sequenced with immunoSEQ multiplex PCR; TCRdb's copy has only in-frame clones and lacks some. Listed are 120,000 to 150,000 clones; 2% to 2.5% falls within the top ten. Material for sequencing was PBMCs. These receptors were collected from a woman aged 18-35 years in good health and CMV-seronegative.

This chain uses TRBV5-4 with TRBJ2-3; a possible D gene is TRBD1 (5 bases). Germline lookup yields CDR1 SGHNT and CDR2 YYREEE (reference sequence). The germline V and J ends were trimmed by 4 bases and 7 bases, with 22 bases remaining between them. This CDR3 region has 16 residues. CDR3 coding DNA: TGTGCCAGCAGCCCGGCATTAAACAAGGGGTCTTATACGCAGTATTTT. It specifies CASSPALNKGSYTQYF.

This rearrangement joins TRBV29-1 to TRBJ2-7; perhaps TRBD1 as D (6 bases). The length of the CDR3 is 12 residues. V was cut by 6 bases and J by 3 bases, with 12 bases left in between. From germline, CDR1 is SQVTM and CDR2 ANQGSEA. The CDR3 bases are TGCAGCGTACAGGGTCTTAGCTACGAGCAGTACTTC. Its translation is CSVQGLSYEQYF.

The J gene is TRBJ2-7, the V gene TRBV6-6; 8 positions agree with TRBD2. This CDR3 region has 12 residues. V gave up 5 bases and J gave up 10 bases; unmatched junction bases: 7. Germline CDR1 is MNHNY and CDR2 is SVGAGI (reference sequence). CDR3 bases: TGTGCCAGCAGTCCCGGGAGGGAGACTCAGTACTTC. It is translated as CASSPGRETQYF.

The rearrangement links TRBV27 to TRBJ2-1, with D perhaps TRBD2 (6 bases). The CDR3 extends over 13 amino acids. Deletions cut 5 bases from V and 10 bases from J, with 15 bases between. Germline CDR1 and CDR2: MNHEY and SMNVEV (reference sequence). CDR3 DNA sequence: TGTGCCAGCAGTCGACTAGACCAACGCGAGCAGTTCTTC. Amino acid sequence: CASSRLDQREQFF.

This chain joins TRBV7-9 and TRBJ1-4; D uncertain. Germline CDR1 reads SEHNR; CDR2 reads FQNEAQ (reference sequence). The V gene lost 6 bases and the J gene lost 7 bases, with 9 bases spanning the gap. The length of the CDR3 is 12 residues. The CDR3 region is CASSLWSEKLFF. The CDR3 coding sequence is TGTGCCAGCAGTCTTTGGAGTGAAAAACTGTTTTTT.

The chain recombines TRBV6-5 with TRBJ2-7; a possible D gene is TRBD1 (6 bases). Per the germline V gene, CDR1 is MNHEY and CDR2 is SVGAGI. The CDR3 loop spans 13 amino acids. The V end was cut by 4 bases, the J end by 5 bases, with 12 bases between. CDR3 sequence: CASSFSGVHEQYF. The CDR3 DNA follows: TGTGCCAGCAGTTTTTCAGGGGTCCACGAGCAGTACTTC.

The chain is built from TRBV15 and TRBJ2-1; unclear D gene. Germline values: CDR1 LNHNV, CDR2 YYDKDF (reference sequence). The CDR3 is made up of 13 amino acids. V gave up 1 base and J gave up 3 bases, with 4 bases separating them. The CDR3 DNA sequence: TGTGCCACCAGCAGAGCTGTCTACAATGAGCAGTTCTTC. It yields the protein CATSRAVYNEQFF.

The chain combines TRBV30 with TRBJ1-2; 7 nucleotides align to TRBD1. Germline V gives CDR1 GTSNPN, CDR2 SVGIG (reference sequence). The CDR3 is made up of 15 amino acids. V shed 0 bases, J shed 6 bases, and the junction held 10 bases outside the gene matches. CDR3 sequence reads: CAWSVRQQGYNGYTF. The CDR3, as DNA: TGTGCCTGGAGTGTACGGCAACAGGGGTATAATGGCTACACCTTC.

The rearrangement links TRBV19 to TRBJ1-2; 9 bases match TRBD1. The germline CDR1 and CDR2 sequences are LNHDA and SQIVND (reference sequence). The CDR3 spans 16 residues. Unmatched junction bases numbered 14, after V lost 4 bases and J lost 8 bases. CDR3 amino acids: CASSTYEDRGREGYTF. The CDR3 DNA reads TGTGCCAGTAGTACCTACGAGGACAGGGGCCGGGAAGGCTACACCTTC.

The chain carries TRBV12-5 and TRBJ1-2; D call uncertain. The CDR3 runs 16 residues. V was cut by 2 bases and J by 4 bases, with 17 bases left in between. The V gene's germline CDR1 is LGHNT and CDR2 FRNRAP. The CDR3 is CASGLLLGRLFYGYTF. CDR3 DNA: TGTGCTAGTGGTTTGCTCCTCGGCCGACTCTTCTATGGCTACACCTTC.

The chain recombines TRBV7-2 with TRBJ2-3; D not resolved. The germline V gene has CDR1 SGHTA and CDR2 FQGNSA. The CDR3 runs to 12 residues. V lost 2 bases to trimming and J lost 6 bases, with 6 bases between them. The DNA for the CDR3 is TGTGCCAGCAGCTTATCCGAGGATACGCAGTATTTT. This encodes CASSLSEDTQYF.

The gene calls are TRBV5-4 and TRBJ1-5; D is undetermined. V was clipped by 2 bases and J by 11 bases, with 5 bases between them. The CDR3 contains 10 residues. Germline CDR1 reads SGHNT; CDR2 reads YYREEE (reference sequence). The CDR3 sequence: CASSLLAQHF. In nucleotides, the CDR3 is TGTGCCAGCAGCTTACTGGCCCAGCATTTT.

The rearrangement links TRBV9 to TRBJ2-1; tentative D call: TRBD2 (6 bases). The CDR3 is made up of 16 amino acids. With 3 bases removed from V and 6 bases from J, the gap between germline ends came to 19 bases. The germline CDR1 and CDR2 sequences are SGDLS and YYNGEE. CDR3 sequence (DNA): TGTGCCAGCAGCGACATAGCGGCCGTGAGGAGCAATGAGCAGTTCTTC. Translating it yields CASSDIAAVRSNEQFF.